The 11 T cell receptor beta chains given below trace back to one sample, sequenced in a study of T cell repertoires in cytomegalovirus infection (dated by TCRdb to between 2018 and 2020). Sequencing was performed on an Illumina HiSeq 1500. The public sequencing data were trimmed at Q25 with fastp and processed into clonotypes with MiXCR by TCRdb, which kept only in-frame beta chains. Merged by CDR3 protein, the rows form single entries marked with the most common genes and DNA. The sample table shows about 250,000 distinct CDR3 sequences, and over 15% are seen once. Over 40% of the sample lies in the top ten. The sequenced sample was CD8+ T cells from PBMCs. The source is a human donor in good health (CMV status not recorded). Some clones in this sample may be carry-over from other donors' samples.

On this clonotype: At one end the junction does not follow the germline gene, possibly because of a read error. The chain employs TRBV14 and TRBJ2-5; TRBD1 agrees at 10 bases. CDR1 is SGHDN and CDR2 is FVKESK in the germline V gene. The CDR3 is made up of 18 amino acids. CDR3 in DNA: TGTGCCAGCAGCTTCGTTTTGCGACAGGGGGCATCGCAAGAGACCCGGTACTTC. Amino acid sequence: CASSFVLRQGASQETRYF. The full variable domain, rest sourced from reference TRBV14 and TRBJ2-5, is EAGVTQFPSHSVIEKGQTVTLRCDPISGHDNLYWYRRVMGKEIKFLLHFVKESKQDESGMPNNRFLAERTGGTYSTLKVQPAELEDSGVYFCASSFVLRQGASQETRYFGPGTRLLVL.

This clonotype has ten or more counts. The J gene is TRBJ1-6, the V gene TRBV7-8; D is undetermined. V shed 1 base and J shed 2 bases, with 6 bases lying between them. This CDR3 has 15 amino acids. The germline gives CDR1 SGHVS, CDR2 FQNEAQ. CDR3 residues: CASSLELAYNSPLHF. CDR3 nucleotide sequence: TGTGCCAGCAGCTTAGAGCTGGCCTATAATTCACCCCTCCACTTT.

This chain joins TRBV6-2 or TRBV6-3 and TRBJ1-2; no firm D call. Trimming shortened V by 6 bases and J by 1 base, and 9 bases separated the two germline ends. Germline values: CDR1 MNHEY, CDR2 SVGEGT. The CDR3 runs to 13 residues. CDR3 in DNA: TGTGCCAGCAGAACTGACGGTAACTATGGCTACACCTTC. It is translated as CASRTDGNYGYTF.

This chain connects TRBV29-1 to TRBJ2-1, with 11 bases lining up with TRBD2. The CDR3 has 16 residues. V dropped 0 bases and J dropped 10; count of bases not matched to a gene: 11. From germline, CDR1 is SQVTM and CDR2 ANQGSEA. For the CDR3, the DNA is TGCAGCGTTGAAGAGGTAGCGGGGGGGCTTTTGAGAGAGCAGTTCTTC. It codes for CSVEEVAGGLLREQFF.

This clonotype appeared a few times. The rearrangement links TRBV7-9 to TRBJ1-2; TRBD1 is a possible D gene (5 bases). The CDR3 contains 14 residues. Trimming removed 1 base from V and 12 bases from J, with 18 bases in between. Germline V gene data show CDR1 as SEHNR and CDR2 as FQNEAQ (reference sequence). CDR3 loop: CASSLDGTTEVDTF. The CDR3 DNA follows: TGTGCCAGCAGCTTAGACGGGACGACCGAGGTCGACACCTTC.

The chain uses TRBV5-1 and TRBJ1-1; D might be TRBD1 (5 bases). Looked up from germline, CDR1 is SGHRS and CDR2 is YFSETQ. V was shortened by 4 bases and J by 2 bases, with 12 bases between the two germline ends. This CDR3 is built from 14 residues. The CDR3 here is CASSDGTDNTEAFF. DNA for the CDR3: TGCGCCAGCAGCGACGGGACGGATAACACTGAAGCTTTCTTT.

This clonotype was seen only a few times. This rearrangement joins TRBV6-4 to TRBJ2-7; 9 bases align to TRBD2. The CDR3 length is 16 residues. V lost 0 bases, J lost 5 bases, and 8 bases stayed unmatched. Looked up from germline, CDR1 is MRHNA and CDR2 is SNTAGT. CDR3 in amino acids: CASSDSIAAGGNEQYF. The DNA for the CDR3 is TGTGCCAGCAGTGACTCGATCGCGGCGGGGGGGAACGAGCAGTACTTC.

This clonotype was counted only a few times. The CDR3 DNA is TGTGCCAGTAGCAATCCGGGAAGGTTAAATGGCTACACCTTC. This translates into CASSNPGRLNGYTF. The chain couples TRBV19 to TRBJ1-2, with D uncertain. Per germline, CDR1 LNHDA and CDR2 SQIVND (reference sequence). The CDR3 is made up of 14 amino acids. With 6 bases removed from V and 6 bases from J, the gap between germline ends came to 17 bases.

The chain is built from TRBV25-1 and TRBJ2-2; no reliable D call. Trimming left V 0 bases short and J 3 bases short, with 2 bases between. Germline V CDR1 and CDR2: MGHDK, SYGVNS. CDR3 length: 13 amino acids. The CDR3, as DNA: TGTGCCAGCAGTGAATACTACACCGGGGAGCTGTTTTTT. Amino acid sequence: CASSEYYTGELFF.

V and J are TRBV4-1 and TRBJ2-5; 8 bases are shared with TRBD1. Per germline, CDR1 MGHRA and CDR2 YSYEKL. V lost 0 bases, J lost 4 bases, and 4 bases stayed unmatched. The length of the CDR3 is 15 residues. CDR3 amino acids: CASSQDRGRRETQYF. In DNA form, the CDR3 reads TGCGCCAGCAGCCAAGACAGGGGGCGGAGAGAGACCCAGTACTTC.

At least ten counts were recorded for this clonotype. This chain links TRBV2 with TRBJ2-1; 7 bases match TRBD1. The CDR3 covers 16 residues. Germline CDR1 SNHLY, CDR2 FYNNEI. After removal of 2 bases from V and 6 bases from J, the junction contained 10 bases not matched to a gene. The CDR3 DNA is TGTGCCAGCAGTGAAAAACGACAGGGTGTAGGCAATGAGCAGTTCTTC. It is translated as CASSEKRQGVGNEQFF.